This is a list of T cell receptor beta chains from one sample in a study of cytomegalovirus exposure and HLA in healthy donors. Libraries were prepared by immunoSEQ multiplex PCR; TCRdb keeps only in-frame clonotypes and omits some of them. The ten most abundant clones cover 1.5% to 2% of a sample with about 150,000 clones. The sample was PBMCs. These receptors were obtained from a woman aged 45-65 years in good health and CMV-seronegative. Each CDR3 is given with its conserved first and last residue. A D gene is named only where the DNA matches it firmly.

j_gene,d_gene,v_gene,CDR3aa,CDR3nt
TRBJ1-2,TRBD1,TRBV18,CASSPRQGLELNYGYTF,TGTGCCAGCTCACCCCGACAGGGTTTAGAACTCAACTATGGCTACACCTTC
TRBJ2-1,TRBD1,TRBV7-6,CASSLDRGDEQFF,TGTGCCAGCAGCCTAGACAGGGGCGATGAGCAGTTCTTC
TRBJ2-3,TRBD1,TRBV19,CASKATGGLFNTDTQYF,TGTGCCAGTAAGGCGACAGGGGGACTCTTTAACACAGATACGCAGTATTTT
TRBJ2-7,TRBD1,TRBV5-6,CASSSWTGEAEQYF,TGTGCCAGCAGCTCCTGGACAGGGGAGGCCGAGCAGTACTTC
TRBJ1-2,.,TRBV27,CASSLSSGERDYGYTF,TGTGCCAGCAGTTTATCATCAGGCGAGCGGGACTATGGCTACACCTTC
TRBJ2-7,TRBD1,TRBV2,CASARTGKYEQYF,TGTGCCAGCGCAAGGACAGGGAAGTACGAGCAGTACTTC
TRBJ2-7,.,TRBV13,CASSLDRREQYF,TGTGCCAGCAGCTTAGATCGTCGCGAGCAGTACTTC
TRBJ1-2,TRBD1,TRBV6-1,CASSADRGRGGYTF,TGTGCCAGCAGTGCGGACAGGGGGCGAGGTGGCTACACCTTC
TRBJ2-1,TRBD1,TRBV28,CASSSFGTGYSEQFF,TGTGCCAGCAGTTCATTCGGGACAGGCTACAGTGAGCAGTTCTTC
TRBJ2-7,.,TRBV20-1,CSEKKPFGQYF,TGCAGTGAAAAGAAGCCATTCGGGCAGTACTTC
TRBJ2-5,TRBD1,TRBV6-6,CASSRPGTGVETQYF,TGTGCCAGCAGTCGTCCCGGGACAGGGGTCGAGACCCAGTACTTC
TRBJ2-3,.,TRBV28,CASSLEVGSGQSTDTQYF,TGTGCCAGCAGTTTAGAAGTTGGAAGCGGACAGAGCACAGATACGCAGTATTTT
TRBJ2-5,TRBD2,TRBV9,CASSITSGSRETQYF,TGTGCCAGCAGCATCACTAGCGGGAGCCGCGAGACCCAGTACTTC
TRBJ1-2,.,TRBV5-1,CASSSNLGSYGYTF,TGCGCCAGCAGCTCTAACTTGGGCAGCTATGGCTACACCTTC
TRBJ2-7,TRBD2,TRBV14,CASSLGTSGSYEQYF,TGTGCCAGCAGCCTCGGGACTAGCGGGTCCTACGAGCAGTACTTC
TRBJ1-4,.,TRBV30,CAWSRIGGGGEKLFF,TGTGCCTGGAGTAGGATTGGGGGGGGAGGTGAAAAACTGTTTTTT
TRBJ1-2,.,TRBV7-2,CASSLDRGYGYTF,TGTGCCAGCAGCTTAGATCGGGGCTATGGCTACACCTTC
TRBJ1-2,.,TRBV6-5,CASSYGRGGYGYTF,TGTGCCAGCAGTTACGGCAGGGGCGGGTATGGCTACACCTTC
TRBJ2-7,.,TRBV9,CASSVDGAFQYF,TGTGCCAGCAGCGTCGATGGGGCCTTTCAGTACTTC
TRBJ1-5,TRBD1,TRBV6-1,CASSGGQGYNQPEHF,TGTGCCAGCAGTGGTGGACAGGGTTATAATCAGCCCGAGCATTTT
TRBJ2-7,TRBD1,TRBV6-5,CASSYDRGGEQYF,TGTGCCAGCAGTTACGACAGGGGCGGTGAGCAGTACTTC
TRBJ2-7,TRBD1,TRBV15,CATSRGTGTGQHEQYF,TGTGCCACCAGCAGAGGGACCGGGACAGGGCAACACGAGCAGTACTTC
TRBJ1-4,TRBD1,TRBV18,CASSPTGGSLNEKLFF,TGTGCCAGCTCACCGACAGGGGGCAGTTTAAATGAAAAACTGTTTTTT
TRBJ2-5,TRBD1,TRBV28,CASSSRAAGGETQYF,TGTGCCAGCAGTTCCCGGGCCGCAGGGGGAGAGACCCAGTACTTC
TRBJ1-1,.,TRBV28,CASSLVSRGHTEAFF,TGTGCCAGCAGTTTAGTGTCGCGGGGCCACACTGAAGCTTTCTTT
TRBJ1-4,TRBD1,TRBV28,CASSKPRGRRVEKLFF,TGTGCCAGCAGTAAACCTAGGGGGCGGCGGGTTGAAAAACTGTTTTTT
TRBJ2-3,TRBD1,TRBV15,CATSRDLPGQGQDTQYF,TGTGCCACCAGCAGAGATCTCCCGGGACAGGGGCAAGATACGCAGTATTTT